This TCR beta chain was identified in a study of T cells in Graves' hyperthyroidism and ophthalmopathy. What was amplified from RNA transcripts were TCR beta CDR3 regions. RT-PCR in the first round (using the HTBI primer set) targeted the TCR CDR3. One entry per CDR3 protein, called by TCRdb with MiXCR from the multiplex PCR reads. The table records about 340,000 distinct CDR3 sequences, 15% to 20% of them present only once. V shed 1 base and J 0 bases; nucleotides not matched to a gene: 4. The V gene's germline CDR1 is DFQATT and CDR2 SNEGSKA (reference sequence). The CDR3 has 18 amino acids. This rearrangement joins TRBV20-1 to TRBJ2-6; 12 bases are a match to TRBD2. Source material: blood. The clonotype originates from a woman between 50 and 59 years old with Graves' hyperthyroidism. The CDR3: CSARGTSGASSGANVLTF. The CDR3 DNA reads TGCAGTGCTAGAGGGACTAGCGGGGCTTCCTCTGGGGCCAACGTCCTGACTTTC.